These T cell receptor beta chains were read from a single sample in a study of beta chain features in type 1 diabetes. TCRdb keeps only in-frame clones here, not all; method: immunoSEQ multiplex PCR. The sample carries about 220,000 clones, approximately 10% recorded once. The source material was central memory CD4+ T cells from blood. These receptor sequences come from a man between 18 and 29 years old in good health. The CDR3 runs from the conserved cysteine through the conserved F or W. Fields, in order: J gene, D gene, V gene, clone size, CDR3 protein, CDR3 DNA. The D gene is left open where the match is weak. The size field is filled for only some rows; it gives once, few, many or a size class.

TRBJ2-7,.,TRBV6-6,few,CASRLTIF,TGTGCCAGCAGGCTTACTATCTTC
TRBJ2-5,.,TRBV7-9,.,CASSLRGETQYF,TGTGCCAGCAGCTTGAGAGGAGAGACCCAGTACTTC
TRBJ2-4,.,TRBV5-1,.,CASSFEAAKNIQYF,TGCGCCAGCAGTTTTGAAGCAGCCAAAAACATTCAGTACTTC
TRBJ2-1,TRBD1,TRBV10-3,.,CAMTGGEIHNEQFF,TGTGCCATGACAGGGGGCGAGATCCACAATGAGCAGTTCTTC
TRBJ2-1,TRBD1,TRBV29-1,many,CSVDGDRANEQFF,TGCAGCGTTGATGGCGACAGGGCTAATGAGCAGTTCTTC
TRBJ2-6,.,TRBV28,.,CASRGARAGANVLTF,TGTGCCAGCAGGGGCGCTCGGGCTGGGGCCAACGTCCTGACTTTC
TRBJ2-2,TRBD2,TRBV4-3,.,CASSRVLALAGGLANTGELFF,TGCGCCAGCAGCAGAGTATTAGCACTAGCGGGAGGCCTAGCGAACACCGGGGAGCTGTTTTTT
TRBJ1-2,.,TRBV28,many,CASAAGSRYGYTF,TGTGCCAGCGCGGCGGGTAGCCGCTATGGCTACACCTTC
TRBJ2-3,.,TRBV12-5,.,CASGWRAATTDTQYF,TGTGCTAGTGGTTGGCGCGCAGCCACCACAGATACGCAGTATTTT
TRBJ1-2,TRBD1,TRBV4-3,few,CASSQDQGGSLGYTF,TGCGCCAGCAGCCAAGACCAAGGGGGCTCCTTGGGCTACACCTTC
TRBJ2-3,TRBD2,TRBV28,few,CASGLNWREDASTDTQYF,TGTGCCAGCGGGCTAAATTGGCGGGAGGACGCTAGCACAGATACGCAGTATTTT
TRBJ2-3,.,TRBV7-8,.,CASSATSGTDTQYF,TGTGCCAGCAGCGCAACGTCGGGCACAGATACGCAGTATTTT
TRBJ2-7,.,TRBV25-1,.,CAWRKGYSYEQYF,TGTGCCTGGCGGAAGGGGTACAGCTACGAGCAGTACTTC
TRBJ2-3,.,TRBV28,.,CASSSQPLTDTQYF,TGTGCCAGCAGTTCCCAGCCTCTCACAGATACGCAGTATTTT
TRBJ2-7,TRBD2,TRBV11-2,few,CASSSGTSLIYEQYF,TGTGCCAGCAGCTCGGGGACTAGTCTTATCTACGAGCAGTACTTC
TRBJ2-1,TRBD2,TRBV5-1,many,CASSPMLAGGYNEQFF,TGCGCCAGCAGCCCGATGCTAGCGGGAGGGTACAATGAGCAGTTCTTC
TRBJ2-3,TRBD2,TRBV10-3,few,CAISGKAGVTDTQYF,TGTGCCATCAGTGGTAAGGCGGGAGTCACAGATACGCAGTATTTT
TRBJ2-2,TRBD1,TRBV10-3,.,CAAWTGYTGELFF,TGTGCCGCCTGGACAGGATACACCGGGGAGCTGTTTTTT
TRBJ2-5,.,TRBV18,.,CASSSSRGAETQYF,TGTGCCAGCTCGTCTTCACGAGGGGCGGAGACCCAGTACTTC
TRBJ2-1,TRBD1,TRBV5-4,few,CASSRGTVSSYNEQFF,TGTGCCAGCAGCAGGGGGACAGTCAGCTCCTACAATGAGCAGTTCTTC
TRBJ1-1,.,TRBV25-1,.,CASYGGNTEAFF,TGTGCCAGTTACGGGGGGAACACTGAAGCTTTCTTT
TRBJ2-5,TRBD2,TRBV7-3,.,CASSLTGLDSETQYF,TGTGCCAGCAGCTTAACGGGACTAGATTCCGAGACCCAGTACTTC
TRBJ1-5,.,TRBV5-1,.,CASSLDNDQPQHF,TGCGCCAGCAGCTTGGATAACGACCAGCCCCAGCATTTT
TRBJ1-5,.,TRBV2,many,CASRVLDEGSNQPQHF,TGTGCCAGCAGGGTCCTGGATGAGGGTAGCAATCAGCCCCAGCATTTT
TRBJ1-1,.,TRBV2,.,CASSENLEGAFF,TGTGCCAGCAGTGAAAACCTCGAAGGGGCTTTCTTT
TRBJ2-5,.,TRBV7-9,many,CASSLEVGTQETQYF,TGTGCCAGCAGCTTAGAGGTTGGAACCCAAGAGACCCAGTACTTC
TRBJ2-5,.,TRBV4-1,many,CASSSKETQYF,TGCGCCAGCAGCTCGAAGGAGACCCAGTACTTC
TRBJ2-3,.,TRBV5-4,.,CASSLDPGGTDTQYF,TGTGCCAGCAGCTTGGATCCGGGAGGCACAGATACGCAGTATTTT
TRBJ2-3,.,TRBV6-1,few,CASGPTTDTQYF,TGTGCCAGCGGACCAACCACAGATACGCAGTATTTT
TRBJ2-1,TRBD2,TRBV29-1,few,CSVQRTSGNEQFF,TGCAGCGTCCAGAGGACTAGCGGTAATGAGCAGTTCTTC
TRBJ2-5,.,TRBV20-1,few,CSARQSVTQYF,TGCAGTGCCAGGCAATCGGTGACCCAGTACTTC
TRBJ2-3,.,TRBV28,few,CASSSTDTQYF,TGTGCCAGCAGTTCCACAGATACGCAGTATTTT
TRBJ2-2,TRBD2,TRBV27,.,CASSLLATDTGELFF,TGTGCCAGCAGCTTACTAGCGACGGACACCGGGGAGCTGTTTTTT
TRBJ1-1,TRBD1,TRBV7-6,.,CASSLTTGALNTEAFF,TGTGCCAGCAGCTTAACAACAGGGGCACTTAACACTGAAGCTTTCTTT
TRBJ2-1,.,TRBV2,few,CASTKVLDYNEQFF,TGTGCCAGCACGAAGGTGCTAGACTACAATGAGCAGTTCTTC
TRBJ2-1,.,TRBV5-1,few,CASSLLGPSSYNEQFF,TGCGCCAGCAGCTTGTTAGGACCAAGCTCCTACAATGAGCAGTTCTTC
TRBJ2-3,TRBD2,TRBV6-5,few,CASRPAGEDTQYF,TGTGCCAGCAGGCCAGCGGGAGAAGATACGCAGTATTTT
TRBJ2-5,TRBD2,TRBV12-5,.,CASDRTSEEETQYF,TGTGCTAGTGATCGGACTAGCGAGGAAGAGACCCAGTACTTC
TRBJ2-1,TRBD1,TRBV7-2,many,CASSLGRQGVLFF,TGTGCCAGCAGCTTAGGGAGACAGGGTGTTCTGTTCTTC
TRBJ2-5,TRBD2,TRBV7-2,.,CASSVGLALYQETQYF,TGTGCCAGCAGTGTCGGACTAGCGCTGTACCAAGAGACCCAGTACTTC
TRBJ2-3,.,TRBV30,many,CAWSVPGTDTQYF,TGTGCCTGGAGTGTACCGGGCACAGATACGCAGTATTTT
TRBJ2-7,.,TRBV30,.,CAWSRQGYEQYF,TGTGCCTGGAGCCGTCAGGGTTACGAGCAGTACTTC
TRBJ2-5,.,TRBV5-1,few,CASSTDRQETQYF,TGCGCCAGCAGCACCGACAGACAAGAGACCCAGTACTTC